What follows is one T cell receptor (beta chain) and its context. The data stem from a study of blood T cell repertoires in COVID-19. Study-wide context: Both acute and convalescent COVID-19 samples were obtained from the United States, Italy and Spain. T cells, B-cell-depleted T cells, or PBMCs provided the cDNA or gDNA that served as material.

Original data processing: Quantification of nucleated cells was approximated via reference gene primer amplification. TCRdb's table, derived via immunoSEQ multiplex PCR, lists solely in-frame clones and lacks some. V and J calls plus clone size are reproduced from that table; the DNA served to infer D and trimming. The sample holds just over 60,000 clones, 65% to 80% seen once. Looked up from germline, CDR1 is MGHDK and CDR2 is SYGVNS. Trimming cost V 3 bases and J 6 bases, with 8 bases left between them. The CDR3 has 13 amino acids. Specimen: peripheral blood. This sequence joins TRBV25-1 and TRBJ1-4, with D hard to call. The source of this sequence is a woman of 80 years or more with active or convalescent COVID-19. CDR3 in amino acids: CASSDAGDEKLFF. CDR3 sequence (DNA): TGTGCCAGCAGTGATGCCGGGGATGAAAAACTGTTTTTT.